The 18 T cell receptor beta chains below were found in one sample sequenced in a study of blood T cell repertoires in COVID-19. Method: immunoSEQ multiplex PCR; TCRdb's copy keeps in-frame clones and lacks some. The data contain fewer than 350,000 clones, roughly 79% of them singletons. Sequenced: peripheral blood. Receptors originate from a woman in her fifties or sixties with active or convalescent COVID-19.

The genes are TRBV7-7 and TRBJ2-5; TRBD2 agrees at 8 bases. The CDR3 extends over 16 amino acids. The V segment lost 5 bases and the J segment 5 bases; nucleotides outside the gene matches: 13. Germline-derived CDR1 and CDR2 are SSHAT and FNYEAQ (reference sequence). This chain's CDR3 is CASSPGGGGPFETQYF. CDR3 in DNA: TGTGCCAGCAGCCCTGGGGGCGGGGGGCCCTTTGAGACCCAGTACTTC.

The J gene is TRBJ2-2, the V gene TRBV24-1; 12 nucleotides match TRBD1. This CDR3 comprises 17 residues. From germline, CDR1 is KGHDR and CDR2 SFDVKD. V was pared by 4 bases and J by 7 bases, with 9 bases of the junction left unmatched. The chain's CDR3 is CATSDAGTGGEDGELFF. Here the CDR3 DNA reads TGTGCCACCAGTGACGCCGGGACAGGGGGCGAGGACGGGGAGCTGTTTTTT.

CDR3: CASSYTTGNYGYTF. The DNA for the CDR3 is TGTGCCAGCAGTTACACCACAGGGAACTATGGCTACACCTTC. V usage is TRBV6-5 and J usage is TRBJ1-2; a possible D gene is TRBD1 (6 bases). This CDR3 spans 14 amino acids. V was clipped by 2 bases and J by 2 bases, with 9 bases between them. Germline CDR1 reads MNHEY; CDR2 reads SVGAGI.

A single count supports this clone. The rearrangement links TRBV6-2 or TRBV6-3 to TRBJ1-5, with 9 bases identical to TRBD1. The J segment lost 4 bases and the V segment lost 5 bases, leaving 12 bases of the junction unmatched. In germline, CDR1 is MNHEY, CDR2 SVGEGT. The CDR3 length is 17 residues. The DNA for the CDR3 is TGTGCCAGCAGTGGCACGGACAGGGGCTTAGGGAATCAGCCCCAGCATTTT. It encodes CASSGTDRGLGNQPQHF.

This sequence joins TRBV27 and TRBJ1-2; D remains ambiguous. The CDR3 contains 12 residues. Germline CDR1 MNHEY, CDR2 SMNVEV (reference sequence). Trimming cost V 7 bases and J 8 bases, with 14 bases left between them. The CDR3 DNA is TGTGCCAGCACCCGGGGAGAGGAAGGCTACACCTTC. Translated, it gives CASTRGEEGYTF.

V usage is TRBV5-6 and J usage is TRBJ1-5; 8 nucleotides line up with TRBD1. Germline assignment: CDR1 SGHDT and CDR2 YYEEEE. With V trimmed by 3 bases and J by 2 bases, 4 bases remained unmatched. This CDR3 region has 15 residues. The CDR3 region is CASSSQTGGNQPQHF. CDR3 bases: TGTGCCAGCAGCTCTCAGACAGGGGGCAATCAGCCCCAGCATTTT.

This chain joins TRBV5-4 and TRBJ1-4; D possibly corresponds to TRBD1 (6 bases). V shed 3 bases and J shed 5 bases, with 14 bases lying between them. Germline values: CDR1 SGHNT, CDR2 YYREEE (reference sequence). The CDR3 length is 15 residues. CDR3 DNA: TGTGCCAGCAGCTGGGGGCAAGGATCGAATGAAAAACTGTTTTTT. It is translated as CASSWGQGSNEKLFF.

The CDR3 nucleotides are TGTGCCAGCAGCTCATACCCGGGCTCGACAGGCACCTCTGGAAACACCATATATTTT. This codes for CASSSYPGSTGTSGNTIYF. The gene calls are TRBV13 and TRBJ1-3; D might be TRBD1 (6 bases). This CDR3 spans 19 amino acids. The germline V and J ends were trimmed by 4 bases and 0 bases, with 22 bases remaining between them. Germline values: CDR1 PRHDT, CDR2 FYEKMQ (reference sequence).

The gene calls are TRBV4-1 and TRBJ1-2; D may be TRBD1 (5 bases). This CDR3 is 13 amino acids long. V dropped 6 bases and J dropped 4 bases, with 12 bases sitting between them. Germline V lookup: CDR1 MGHRA, CDR2 YSYEKL. This CDR3 reads CASRPAGPYGYTF. CDR3 bases: TGCGCCAGCAGACCCGCAGGGCCCTATGGCTACACCTTC.

The rearrangement joins TRBV5-4 to TRBJ2-7; 9 bases agree with TRBD2. CDR3 length: 14 amino acids. The J segment lost 4 bases and the V segment lost 2 bases, leaving 4 bases of the junction unmatched. Germline V lookup: CDR1 SGHNT, CDR2 YYREEE (reference sequence). CDR3 residues: CASSLSGGTYEQYF. The CDR3 DNA sequence: TGTGCCAGCAGCTTAAGCGGGGGGACTTACGAGCAGTACTTC.

The J gene is TRBJ2-3, the V gene TRBV11-2; weak D call: TRBD1 (6 bases). The germline V gene encodes CDR1 SGHAT and CDR2 FQNNGV. Trimming took off 1 base at V and 3 bases at J, with 11 bases between the two ends. This CDR3 region has 15 residues. CDR3 loop: CASSLGSGTTDTQYF. CDR3 DNA: TGTGCCAGCAGCTTAGGTTCGGGGACAACAGATACGCAGTATTTT.

The CDR3 DNA is TGCGCCAGCAGCTCGGGACAGGACAATCAGCCCCAGCATTTT. Translation: CASSSGQDNQPQHF. The J gene is TRBJ1-5, the V gene TRBV5-1; 8 positions match TRBD1. This CDR3 has 14 amino acids. Trimming took 3 bases from V and 3 from J; bases not matched to a gene: 2. CDR1 SGHRS and CDR2 YFSETQ come from the germline V gene. Together with reference TRBV5-1 and TRBJ1-5, the CDR3 gives the full variable domain: KAGVTQTPRYLIKTRGQQVTLSCSPISGHRSVSWYQQTPGQGLQFLFEYFSETQRNKGNFPGRFSGRQFSNSRSEMNVSTLELGDSALYLCASSSGQDNQPQHFGDGTRLSIL.

This chain connects TRBV4-3 to TRBJ2-3; D possibly corresponds to TRBD2 (5 bases). CDR3 length: 16 amino acids. CDR1 and CDR2 (germline): LGHNA, YSLEER. Deletions cut 0 bases from V and 5 bases from J, with 15 bases between. The CDR3 sequence: CASSQDNGVDRDTQYF. Here the CDR3 DNA reads TGCGCCAGCAGCCAAGATAACGGGGTGGATCGAGATACGCAGTATTTT.

This clone has just a few counts. The rearrangement links TRBV5-1 to TRBJ2-5; D is perhaps TRBD1 (6 bases). The CDR3 covers 14 residues. With 5 bases removed from V and 2 bases from J, the gap between germline ends came to 13 bases. CDR1 is SGHRS, CDR2 YFSETQ, per germline. CDR3 loop: CASRYLTGQETQYF. The CDR3 coding sequence is TGCGCCAGCAGGTACCTCACAGGGCAAGAGACCCAGTACTTC.

This chain links TRBV6-6 with TRBJ2-3; 9 bases map to TRBD2. Per the germline V gene, CDR1 is MNHNY and CDR2 is SVGAGI (reference sequence). The junction had 7 bases not matched to a gene; V was cut back by 5 bases and J by 1 base. The CDR3 runs 16 residues. This CDR3 reads CASSLTWTSGTDTQYF. CDR3 bases: TGTGCCAGCAGTCTAACATGGACTAGCGGCACAGATACGCAGTATTTT.

This rearrangement joins TRBV2 to TRBJ2-1, with TRBD2 matching over 16 bases. The CDR3 covers 20 residues. In germline, CDR1 is SNHLY, CDR2 FYNNEI. The junction had 24 bases not matched to a gene; V was cut back by 7 bases and J by 12 bases. Written as DNA, the CDR3 is TGTGCCAGCACTGACTCAGCCGGGACACCGGGACTAGCGGGGGGGCCCGGGCAGTTCTTC. Translation gives CASTDSAGTPGLAGGPGQFF.

This chain connects TRBV7-8 to TRBJ1-5, with a weak D call TRBD1 (5 bases). Deletions cut 5 bases from V and 7 bases from J, with 24 bases between. Germline-derived CDR1 and CDR2 are SGHVS and FQNEAQ. The CDR3 is 17 amino acids. CDR3 sequence (DNA): TGTGCCAGCAGCCAGCGGCCCGCGGGACTCTCATTCCAGCCCCAGCATTTT. Its translation: CASSQRPAGLSFQPQHF.

This clone was seen ten or more times. The J gene is TRBJ2-3, the V gene TRBV13, with unresolved D. Trimming cost V 2 bases and J 0 bases, with 6 bases left between them. CDR1 PRHDT and CDR2 FYEKMQ come from the germline V gene (reference sequence). The CDR3 loop spans 14 amino acids. The DNA of the CDR3 is TGTGCCAGCAGCTTAAGAACTAGCACAGATACGCAGTATTTT. The encoded protein is CASSLRTSTDTQYF.